Listed here are 19 T cell receptor beta chains from one sample, sequenced in a study of CD8+CD57+ T cells in acquired aplastic anemia. The use of genomic DNA as template underpinned the TCR beta VDJ and CDR3 profiling. TCRdb re-analysed the reads in MiXCR, keeping a single row per CDR3 protein. The sample gives about 180,000 distinct CDR3 sequences, approximately 48% of which show up once; 1.8% is in the top ten. All patients picked for sequencing had shown, by flow cytometry, an expansion of CD8+CD57+ cells. The sequenced material came from sorted CD4+, CD8+, or CD8+CD57+ T cells (not recorded which) from PBMCs. The receptors originated from a human donor with aplastic anemia.

For the CDR3, the DNA is TGCAGTGCTAGGGACCACAGGGGGCGTGGGGAGCAGTTCTTC. It specifies CSARDHRGRGEQFF. The J gene is TRBJ2-1, the V gene TRBV20-1; TRBD1 matches at 9 bases. The CDR3 contains 14 residues. Trimming cost V 3 bases and J 10 bases; bases outside gene matches: 10. Germline V gene data show CDR1 as DFQATT and CDR2 as SNEGSKA (reference sequence).

This clonotype was seen only once. An end of the junction does not agree with germline; a read error may underlie this. This chain joins TRBV7-9 and TRBJ1-5, with 9 nucleotides matching TRBD1. Looked up from germline, CDR1 is SEHNR and CDR2 is FQNEAQ (reference sequence). The CDR3 has 15 residues. CDR3 loop: CAGRRTGVSNQPQHF. CDR3 coding DNA: TGTGCCGGCAGGAGGACAGGGGTGAGCAATCAGCCCCAGCATTTT.

Regarding this clonotype: A much larger clone differs from this one at a single base, so this may be a read error. The chain couples TRBV14 to TRBJ2-2; D is perhaps TRBD2 (6 bases). Looked up from germline, CDR1 is SGHDN and CDR2 is FVKESK. The CDR3 covers 15 residues. V was cut by 2 bases and J by 6 bases, with 13 bases left in between. DNA of the CDR3: TGTGCCAGCAGCCAACAATTTGGGGAGGCCGGGGAGCTGTTTTTT. This translates into CASSQQFGEAGELFF.

In this sample, this clonotype turned up many times. This chain connects TRBV20-1 to TRBJ2-5; D ambiguous. This CDR3 comprises 13 residues. Germline V gene sequence: CDR1 DFQATT, CDR2 SNEGSKA (reference sequence). V was pared by 1 base and J by 1 base, with 7 bases between. CDR3 sequence reads: CSARGPAQETQYF. CDR3 DNA sequence: TGCAGTGCTAGAGGTCCCGCCCAAGAGACCCAGTACTTC.

This clonotype was seen a few times. The chain uses TRBV28 and TRBJ1-2; D unresolved. CDR3 length: 13 amino acids. V dropped 8 bases and J dropped 4 bases, with 14 bases sitting between them. Looked up from germline, CDR1 is MDHEN and CDR2 is SYDVKM. CDR3 nucleotide sequence: TGTGCCAGCTCTATTGGGGTTTCCTATGGCTACACCTTC. Translated: CASSIGVSYGYTF.

There are many counts of this clonotype. V gene TRBV28 combines with J gene TRBJ1-5; D remains ambiguous. Trimming cost V 2 bases and J 3 bases, with 8 bases left between them. This CDR3 comprises 14 residues. CDR1 and CDR2 from the germline V gene are MDHEN and SYDVKM. The CDR3 sequence: CASSLGGINQPQHF. In nucleotides, the CDR3 is TGTGCCAGCAGTTTAGGCGGTATCAATCAGCCCCAGCATTTT.

The gene calls are TRBV7-9 and TRBJ1-2, with D uncertain. The CDR3 has 13 residues. Trimming pared 3 bases from V and 8 bases from J, leaving 13 bases between. The germline V gene encodes CDR1 SEHNR and CDR2 FQNEAQ (reference sequence). As DNA, the CDR3 is TGTGCCAGCAGCTTGTCGCGGGGTTACGGCTACACCTTC. As protein: CASSLSRGYGYTF.

The table lists this clonotype with many counts. DNA for the CDR3: TGTGCCAGTAGTGATACAGGGCAAGGGCAGCCCCAGCATTTT. Translation gives CASSDTGQGQPQHF. The V and J genes are TRBV19 and TRBJ1-5; maybe TRBD1 (6 bases). The CDR3 totals 14 residues. Trimming pared 5 bases from V and 7 bases from J, leaving 15 bases between. Germline CDR1 LNHDA, CDR2 SQIVND (reference sequence).

The chain recombines TRBV29-1 with TRBJ1-5; no clear D gene. Germline values: CDR1 SQVTM, CDR2 ANQGSEA. The CDR3 sequence is 14 residues long. V lost 0 bases, J lost 10 bases, and 16 bases lay in between. CDR3 sequence: CSVEEAAKLGPQHF. The CDR3 region has the DNA TGCAGCGTTGAAGAGGCCGCCAAGCTTGGCCCCCAGCATTTT.

Many counts were recorded for this clonotype. The chain employs TRBV25-1 and TRBJ1-2, with 7 bases identical to TRBD1. With V trimmed by 5 bases and J by 3 bases, 6 bases remained unmatched. This CDR3 comprises 14 residues. Germline V gene sequence: CDR1 MGHDK, CDR2 SYGVNS. The CDR3 reads CASSHRGRDYGYTF. The CDR3 DNA reads as TGTGCCAGCAGTCACAGGGGTCGGGACTATGGCTACACCTTC.

This clonotype was recorded only once. Relative to the germline gene, one junction end is altered; a read error may explain this. This chain uses TRBV5-4 with TRBJ2-7; 8 nucleotides align to TRBD1. The germline gives CDR1 SGHNT, CDR2 YYREEE (reference sequence). The CDR3 sequence is 15 residues long. DNA for the CDR3: TGTGCCAGCAGCCCACATCCCCCAGGGGGCTACGATCAGTACTTC. This gives the protein CASSPHPPGGYDQYF.

The chain links TRBV13 to TRBJ1-5; maybe TRBD1 (6 bases). CDR1 and CDR2 (germline): PRHDT, FYEKMQ (reference sequence). Trimming left V 1 base short and J 0 bases short, with 13 bases between. This CDR3 spans 17 amino acids. The CDR3 region is CASSLVVYRVSNQPQHF. The CDR3 DNA reads as TGTGCCAGCAGCTTAGTTGTTTACAGGGTTAGCAATCAGCCCCAGCATTTT.

There are many counts of this clonotype. The junction and the germline gene differ at one end; a read error may be behind it. V is TRBV5-1 and J is TRBJ2-7; D may be TRBD1 (6 bases). In germline, CDR1 is SGHRS, CDR2 YFSETQ. There are 13 residues in the CDR3. CDR3 coding DNA: TGTGCCAGCAGCTTGCAGGGGAGTTACGAGCAGTACTTC. Translating it yields CASSLQGSYEQYF.

The chain carries TRBV10-3 and TRBJ2-3, with TRBD2 as a possible D gene (6 bases). This CDR3 region has 14 residues. V was shortened by 9 bases and J by 2 bases, with 15 bases between the two germline ends. CDR1 is ENHRY and CDR2 is SYGVKD in the germline V gene. CDR3: CAISTREDTDTQYF. CDR3 DNA: TGTGCCATTTCAACTAGGGAGGACACAGATACGCAGTATTTT.

This clonotype showed up many times. The chain has TRBV4-1 and TRBJ2-2; D may be TRBD1 or TRBD2 (5 bases each). In germline, CDR1 is MGHRA, CDR2 YSYEKL. The V and J ends lost 3 bases and 4 bases respectively, with 12 bases between them. The CDR3 loop spans 15 amino acids. The CDR3 here is CASSQIQGATGELFF. The CDR3 coding sequence is TGCGCCAGCAGCCAGATTCAGGGAGCCACCGGGGAGCTGTTTTTT.

J is TRBJ2-2 and V is TRBV7-3; D is uncertain. Germline V gene lookup returns CDR1 SGHTA and CDR2 FQGTGA. This CDR3 contains 16 residues. V lost 1 base and J 5 bases, leaving 14 bases between the germline ends. Here the CDR3 reads CASSLSRIARTGELFF. The CDR3 nucleotides are TGTGCCAGCAGCTTAAGTAGAATAGCTCGGACCGGGGAGCTGTTTTTT. Full variable domain (remainder filled in from reference TRBV7-3 and TRBJ2-2): GAGVSQTPSNKVTEKGKYVELRCDPISGHTALYWYRQSLGQGPEFLIYFQGTGAADDSGLPNDRFFAVRPEGSVSTLKIQRTERGDSAVYLCASSLSRIARTGELFFGEGSRLTVL.

The table lists this clonotype with a few counts. The V and J genes are TRBV15 and TRBJ1-6; D is possibly TRBD1 (6 bases). CDR3 size: 15 residues. V lost 8 bases, J lost 0 bases, and 11 bases lay in between. Looked up from germline, CDR1 is LNHNV and CDR2 is YYDKDF (reference sequence). This CDR3 reads CATSGQSSYNSPLHF. The CDR3 nucleotides read TGTGCCACCTCCGGACAGAGCTCCTATAATTCACCCCTCCACTTT.

V and J are TRBV29-1 and TRBJ2-7, with TRBD1 as a possible D gene (5 bases). The CDR3 is made up of 13 amino acids. Looked up from germline, CDR1 is SQVTM and CDR2 is ANQGSEA. Trimming removed 2 bases from V and 4 bases from J, with 12 bases in between. The CDR3 nucleotides read TGCAGCGTTGAAAGGCAGGACACGTACGAGCAGTACTTC. Translated: CSVERQDTYEQYF.

The chain's CDR3 is CSAGQGRLQFF. The CDR3 DNA reads TGCAGCGCCGGACAGGGCAGGCTGCAGTTCTTC. The chain links TRBV29-1 to TRBJ2-1; TRBD1 agrees at 8 bases. The CDR3 has 11 residues. Trimming removed 7 bases from V and 12 bases from J; junction bases left unmatched: 8. Germline CDR1 SQVTM, CDR2 ANQGSEA.